This T cell receptor beta chain was retrieved from a study of shared clonotypes between healthy human individuals. There are a few counts of this clone. Using immunoSEQ multiplex PCR, the repertoire was profiled, and TCRdb retains in-frame clones only, with some absent. In the table there are nearly 1 million clones, roughly 72% of which are singletons. The CDR3 extends over 15 amino acids. The germline V gene has CDR1 LNHNV and CDR2 YYDKDF (reference sequence). V was clipped by 2 bases and J by 10 bases; unmatched bases: 6. This TCR was recovered from a man between 18 and 29 years old in good health. J is TRBJ1-6 and V is TRBV15; 9 bases agree with TRBD1. The material sequenced was memory CD4+ T cells sorted from blood. Stated subset: CD45RA-negative fraction. The CDR3, as DNA: TGTGCCACCAGCAGAAAGACAGGGGGACAATCACCCCTCCACTTT. It translates to CATSRKTGGQSPLHF.